The 24 T cell receptor beta chains presented below share a single source sample, sequenced in a study of neoadjuvant anti-PD-1 for oral cavity cancer. Indicated time point: after neoadjuvant nivolumab, at surgical resection. Some clones are missing from TCRdb's copy, which holds only in-frame ones; the method was immunoSEQ multiplex PCR. Of 40,000 or so clones listed, more than 35% are singletons. The specimen was tumor tissue, collected after nivolumab (anti-PD-1) treatment. The receptors derive from a person between 40 and 85 years old with oral cavity squamous cell carcinoma.

This clone was found a few times. The chain employs TRBV4-1 and TRBJ2-2; D unclear. Trimming pared 0 bases from V and 3 bases from J, leaving 5 bases between. CDR3 length: 14 residues. CDR1 and CDR2 (germline): MGHRA, YSYEKL. CDR3 protein: CASSQERYTGELFF. The CDR3 DNA reads as TGCGCCAGCAGCCAAGAGAGGTACACCGGGGAGCTGTTTTTT.

This chain uses TRBV19 with TRBJ1-3; no clear D gene. V lost 4 bases and J lost 0, with 4 bases in between. Germline CDR1 is LNHDA and CDR2 is SQIVND (reference sequence). The CDR3 is 13 residues long. The CDR3: CASSKFSGNTIYF. CDR3 sequence (DNA): TGTGCCAGTAGTAAGTTCTCTGGAAACACCATATATTTT.

The chain recombines TRBV6-5 with TRBJ1-1; D remains ambiguous. V dropped 2 bases and J dropped 10 bases, with 14 bases sitting between them. This CDR3 contains 13 residues. Germline assignment: CDR1 MNHEY and CDR2 SVGAGI. This CDR3 is CASSYHTGVPAFF. The CDR3 coding sequence is TGTGCCAGCAGTTACCATACCGGGGTGCCAGCTTTCTTT.

In this sample, this clone turned up a few times. V usage is TRBV28 and J usage is TRBJ2-7; 7 nucleotides line up with TRBD2. The CDR3 totals 15 residues. Looked up from germline, CDR1 is MDHEN and CDR2 is SYDVKM. The CDR3 is CSSGTITTSSYEQYF. CDR3 coding DNA: TGTTCTAGCGGAACTATTACTACTAGCTCCTACGAGCAGTACTTC.

This clone was recorded a few times. The gene calls are TRBV5-1 and TRBJ2-7; the match to TRBD2 covers 12 bases. The trim removed 2 bases at V and 0 bases at J, leaving 6 bases unmatched. This CDR3 has 17 amino acids. The germline CDR1 and CDR2 sequences are SGHRS and YFSETQ. CDR3 in amino acids: CASSLGTSGLHSYEQYF. DNA of the CDR3: TGCGCCAGCAGCTTAGGGACTAGCGGGTTACACTCCTACGAGCAGTACTTC.

This chain joins TRBV5-1 and TRBJ2-3, with no clear D. Germline CDR1 is SGHRS and CDR2 is YFSETQ. The CDR3 spans 15 residues. V was pared by 0 bases and J by 6 bases, with 14 bases between. The CDR3 coding sequence is TGCGCCAGCAGCTTGGACTCCCGGCAAGGTGATACGCAGTATTTT. It yields the protein CASSLDSRQGDTQYF.

The chain recombines TRBV29-1 with TRBJ2-1; D gene unclear. The V gene lost 0 bases and the J gene lost 12 bases, with 21 bases spanning the gap. Germline lookup yields CDR1 SQVTM and CDR2 ANQGSEA. This CDR3 comprises 15 residues. The CDR3 region is CSVEDQAAPFLVQFF. DNA for the CDR3: TGCAGCGTTGAAGATCAGGCAGCCCCCTTTTTAGTGCAGTTCTTC.

V gene TRBV5-6 combines with J gene TRBJ2-3; 8 bases align to TRBD1. The CDR3 is 15 amino acids. Germline V lookup: CDR1 SGHDT, CDR2 YYEEEE. With 4 bases clipped from V and 6 bases from J, the junction kept 10 bases outside the gene matches. Written as DNA, the CDR3 is TGTGCCAGCAGCATCGGACAGGGACGAACTGATACGCAGTATTTT. It yields the protein CASSIGQGRTDTQYF.

This clone was seen many times. This sequence joins TRBV7-9 and TRBJ1-1; no reliable D call. V was cut by 1 base and J by 9 bases, with 9 bases left in between. This CDR3 has 12 amino acids. The germline CDR1 and CDR2 sequences are SEHNR and FQNEAQ (reference sequence). This chain's CDR3 is CASSLGAFQAFF. DNA of the CDR3: TGTGCCAGCAGCTTAGGGGCGTTCCAAGCTTTCTTT.

V is TRBV5-8 and J is TRBJ1-3, with unresolved D. Germline CDR1 reads SGHTS; CDR2 reads YDEGEE. CDR3 size: 14 residues. V dropped 5 bases and J dropped 4 bases, with 13 bases sitting between them. The CDR3 DNA reads as TGTGCCAGCAGGTCTACAACCTCAGGAAACACCATATATTTT. The encoded protein is CASRSTTSGNTIYF.

This clone was counted once. The chain combines TRBV2 with TRBJ1-2; tentative D call: TRBD1 (6 bases). Trimming left V 4 bases short and J 8 bases short, with 20 bases between. The germline gives CDR1 SNHLY, CDR2 FYNNEI. CDR3 length equals 15 residues. The CDR3 DNA sequence: TGTGCCAGCAGTGCGAATCCCAGGGGCGTCTTGGGCTACACCTTC. Protein product: CASSANPRGVLGYTF.

This clone rates as medium-sized. The chain joins TRBV6-1 to TRBJ1-4; 8 bases are a match to TRBD1. V was pared by 10 bases and J by 8 bases, with 9 bases of the junction left unmatched. The CDR3 spans 13 residues. The V gene's germline CDR1 is MNHNS and CDR2 SASEGT. The CDR3 nucleotides read TGTGCCACCCGGACAGGGAAGGGCGAAAAACTGTTTTTT. Translating gives CATRTGKGEKLFF.

This chain links TRBV9 with TRBJ2-1; TRBD2 agrees at 8 bases. Germline-derived CDR1 and CDR2 are SGDLS and YYNGEE. CDR3 size: 15 residues. V lost 0 bases, J lost 4 bases, and 3 bases stayed unmatched. CDR3 in amino acids: CASSVELAAYNEQFF. The CDR3 nucleotides read TGTGCCAGCAGCGTAGAACTAGCGGCATACAATGAGCAGTTCTTC.

This clone came up a few times. The chain uses TRBV5-6 and TRBJ1-5; tentatively, D is TRBD1 (6 bases). The germline V gene has CDR1 SGHDT and CDR2 YYEEEE. CDR3 length: 15 amino acids. The germline V and J ends were trimmed by 2 bases and 4 bases, with 13 bases remaining between them. The CDR3 loop reads CASSFRGGGNQPQHF. The CDR3 coding sequence is TGTGCCAGCAGCTTCAGGGGTGGGGGTAATCAGCCCCAGCATTTT.

This chain connects TRBV5-1 to TRBJ2-5, with 8 bases that match TRBD1. The CDR3 is 14 amino acids. Germline V gene data show CDR1 as SGHRS and CDR2 as YFSETQ. V lost 4 bases, J lost 1 base, and 3 bases stayed unmatched. The CDR3 DNA reads TGCGCCAGCAGCACGGGACAGGTCCAAGAGACCCAGTACTTC. This encodes CASSTGQVQETQYF. Combining the CDR3 with reference TRBV5-1 and TRBJ2-5 gives the whole variable domain KAGVTQTPRYLIKTRGQQVTLSCSPISGHRSVSWYQQTPGQGLQFLFEYFSETQRNKGNFPGRFSGRQFSNSRSEMNVSTLELGDSALYLCASSTGQVQETQYFGPGTRLLVL.

CDR3 protein: CASSLTGLSPLHF. CDR3 DNA: TGTGCCAGCAGTCTCACAGGGTTATCACCCCTCCACTTT. The V and J genes are TRBV27 and TRBJ1-6; D is perhaps TRBD1 (6 bases). V lost 5 bases to trimming and J lost 10 bases, with 12 bases between them. Germline V lookup: CDR1 MNHEY, CDR2 SMNVEV (reference sequence). The CDR3 runs to 13 residues.

In this sample, this clone turned up a few times. The chain is built from TRBV29-1 and TRBJ2-7; 11 bases are shared with TRBD2. This CDR3 spans 15 amino acids. Unmatched junction bases numbered 10, after V lost 4 bases and J lost 5 bases. The V gene's germline CDR1 is SQVTM and CDR2 ANQGSEA. CDR3 sequence (DNA): TGCAGCGTTGCCTACCCACTAGCGGGGGTAGACGAGCAGTACTTC. This codes for CSVAYPLAGVDEQYF.

This clone has a handful of counts. V is TRBV30 and J is TRBJ2-1; D perhaps matches TRBD1 (6 bases). This CDR3 comprises 11 residues. Trimming took 2 bases from V and 15 from J, leaving 14 bases between them. The V gene's germline CDR1 is GTSNPN and CDR2 SVGIG (reference sequence). The DNA of the CDR3 is TGTGCCTGGAGTAGACGAGGACAGACGTTCTTC. Translation: CAWSRRGQTFF.

This clone was seen only a few times. This chain links TRBV4-1 with TRBJ2-5; 7 nucleotides match TRBD1. The CDR3 runs 16 residues. Looked up from germline, CDR1 is MGHRA and CDR2 is YSYEKL. Losses at the gene ends were 3 bases for V and 5 bases for J; bases not matched to a gene: 12. CDR3 loop: CASSQIPPTGIETQYF. CDR3 coding DNA: TGCGCCAGCAGCCAGATCCCCCCGACAGGGATTGAGACCCAGTACTTC.

This clone was seen at least ten times. The CDR3 sequence: CASSYDRAHGYTF. In DNA, the CDR3 is TGTGCCAGCAGTTACGATAGGGCTCATGGCTACACCTTC. This chain uses TRBV6-5 with TRBJ1-2; the D is unclear. The V end was cut by 2 bases, the J end by 6 bases, with 10 bases between. The CDR3 sequence is 13 residues long. Germline CDR1 reads MNHEY; CDR2 reads SVGAGI.

This clone was seen ten or more times. The chain links TRBV6-5 to TRBJ1-6; D is possibly TRBD1 (6 bases). Germline CDR1 MNHEY, CDR2 SVGAGI. Trimming shortened V by 2 bases and J by 7 bases, and 15 bases separated the two germline ends. The length of the CDR3 is 16 residues. CDR3 sequence: CASSYNGNRVNSPLHF. The CDR3 DNA reads as TGTGCCAGCAGTTACAATGGAAACAGGGTGAATTCACCCCTCCACTTT.

This chain joins TRBV18 and TRBJ2-3; unclear D gene. The germline V gene encodes CDR1 KGHSH and CDR2 LQKENI. V gave up 5 bases and J gave up 0 bases, with 9 bases separating them. This CDR3 is 14 amino acids long. As DNA, the CDR3 is TGTGCCAGCTCAAGGGCAACTAGCACAGATACGCAGTATTTT. This gives the protein CASSRATSTDTQYF.

This chain links TRBV9 with TRBJ1-4; D might be TRBD1 (5 bases). CDR3 length equals 15 residues. Germline CDR1 SGDLS, CDR2 YYNGEE. V lost 4 bases and J lost 8, with 18 bases in between. CDR3 sequence reads: CASSQAGTLSEKLFF. In DNA, the CDR3 is TGTGCCAGCAGCCAAGCAGGGACTCTCTCGGAAAAACTGTTTTTT.

This clone was seen only a few times. The genes are TRBV7-8 and TRBJ2-7; 7 bases line up with TRBD2. V was clipped by 5 bases and J by 0 bases; unmatched bases: 13. From germline, CDR1 is SGHVS and CDR2 FQNEAQ. The CDR3 totals 17 residues. The CDR3 nucleotides are TGTGCCAGCAGCCCCCTAGCGATAGCGGGTAGCTCCTACGAGCAGTACTTC. This gives the protein CASSPLAIAGSSYEQYF. Complete variable domain (other parts from reference TRBV7-8 and TRBJ2-7): GAGVSQSPRYKVAKRGQDVALRCDPISGHVSLFWYQQALGQGPEFLTYFQNEAQLDKSGLPSDRFFAERPEGSVSTLKIQRTQQEDSAVYLCASSPLAIAGSSYEQYFGPGTRLTVT.